This TCR beta chain is from a study of CD8+CD57+ T cells in acquired aplastic anemia (dated by TCRdb to between 2017 and 2018). At the level of the whole study: On average, sorted CD4+ and CD8+ cells yielded 3.2 ug of extracted DNA, with a range of roughly 0.18 to 30 ug.

The paper's findings and limits, for the study overall: Roughly 30 CD8+ CDR3 sequences were shared between patients and controls but appeared highly expressed in patients and within their immunodominant clones. Patients and healthy controls showed no significant difference in CD8+ Simpson's diversity (P=0.060).

Profiling of TCR beta VDJ combinations and CDR3 sequences used genomic DNA as the template. TCR repertoire sequencing was run on an Illumina HiSeq 2000. In the source study's methods: TRBV/TRBJ rearrangement plots, CDR3 size and DJ length profiles, and Simpson's diversity index were used to evaluate the repertoires. Whichever DNA sequence was most abundant in the deep sequencing data was defined as the immunodominant clone. CDR3 amino acid sequences were checked for sharing between subjects and were compared against published repertoires and the VDJdb database. TCRdb reanalyzed the raw reads on its own, using fastp at Q25 for trimming and MiXCR for clone calling, and kept in-frame beta chains. A single entry per CDR3 protein holds the most common genes and DNA from its merged rows. The V and J calls were determined by TCRdb, not by the authors. This sample holds 150,000 to 200,000 distinct CDR3 sequences; 55% to 70% were observed only once. The top ten clonotypes cover about 43% of the sample.

At the junction V is shortened by 2 bases and J by 2 bases, with 10 bases in between. CDR1 SGHTS and CDR2 YDEGEE are derived from the germline V gene. The CDR3 covers 15 residues, taking in both the cysteine and the phenylalanine. Only the CDR3 DNA is retained, 45 bases long and in frame from the first base. TCR repertoires of sorted CD4+ and CD8+ blood T cells from severe aplastic anemia patients and healthy subjects were deep-sequenced in the study. Ficoll-Paque density gradient centrifugation was used to isolate peripheral blood mononuclear cells. Before DNA extraction, CD4+ and CD8+ T cells were sorted by FACS or by magnetic beads. The sample holds many counts of this clonotype. It lacks a known antigen. No base quality information exists; no much larger clone differs at one position.

The chain employs TRBV5-8 and TRBJ2-2; the D element could tentatively be TRBD1 or TRBD2, as 5 bases agree for each. Sequencing was carried out using sorted CD4+, CD8+, or CD8+CD57+ T cells (not recorded which) from PBMCs. This receptor was obtained from a human donor with severe aplastic anemia or a healthy control (not recorded which). The nucleotide sequence reads as follows: TGTGCCAGCAGCTTAACCGGGGCAAACACCGGGGAGCTGTTTTTT. Its translation reads: CASSLTGANTGELFF.